A single sample gave rise to the 28 T cell receptor beta chains below, sequenced in a study of T cell changes during pregnancy in multiple sclerosis. Clones were read by immunoSEQ multiplex PCR, and TCRdb kept only the in-frame ones, dropping some. Of approximately 88,000 clones in the sample, approximately 92% were seen once. The specimen comprised peripheral blood, sampled in the first trimester of pregnancy. The origin of the receptors is a female donor with multiple sclerosis, enrolled in a pregnancy study.

J is TRBJ1-1 and V is TRBV5-6; tentatively, D is TRBD1 (5 bases). Germline V gene lookup returns CDR1 SGHDT and CDR2 YYEEEE. This CDR3 contains 12 residues. V lost 3 bases, J lost 7 bases, and 10 bases lay in between. CDR3 DNA sequence: TGTGCCAGCAGCTCCTGGGGGGATGAAGCTTTCTTT. The encoded protein is CASSSWGDEAFF.

This chain connects TRBV7-9 to TRBJ2-7; 10 nucleotides match TRBD2. This CDR3 comprises 15 residues. Germline-derived CDR1 and CDR2 are SEHNR and FQNEAQ (reference sequence). V lost 4 bases to trimming and J lost 1 base; unmatched junction nucleotides: 4. The CDR3 nucleotides read TGTGCCAGCAGCTCTAGCGGGGGCCGATCCTACGAGCAGTACTTC. Translating it yields CASSSSGGRSYEQYF.

The chain recombines TRBV2 with TRBJ2-5; D gene unclear. This CDR3 contains 13 residues. The germline V gene encodes CDR1 SNHLY and CDR2 FYNNEI. Trimming took 2 bases from V and 2 from J, leaving 6 bases between them. CDR3 nucleotide sequence: TGTGCCAGCAGTGAAACAGTTCAAGAGACCCAGTACTTC. It codes for CASSETVQETQYF.

V usage is TRBV29-1 and J usage is TRBJ1-3; 9 bases are a match to TRBD1. The CDR3 is 14 amino acids. V shed 6 bases, J shed 4 bases, and the junction held 7 bases outside the gene matches. Germline CDR1 SQVTM, CDR2 ANQGSEA. DNA for the CDR3: TGCAGCGTGGAGCCGGGACAGGGCGGAAACACCATATATTTT. It encodes CSVEPGQGGNTIYF.

The rearrangement links TRBV6-6 to TRBJ2-7, with unresolved D. Trimming cost V 8 bases and J 2 bases, with 10 bases left between them. CDR1 is MNHNY, CDR2 SVGAGI, per germline (reference sequence). The CDR3 consists of 12 residues. CDR3 DNA: TGTGCCAGCGCAGCGTCCGCCTACGAGCAGTACTTC. It encodes CASAASAYEQYF.

The chain recombines TRBV2 with TRBJ2-3; possible D gene TRBD2, 5 bases. The CDR3 is made up of 16 amino acids. CDR1 SNHLY and CDR2 FYNNEI come from the germline V gene. The V gene lost 1 base and the J gene lost 0 bases, with 11 bases spanning the gap. The CDR3, as DNA: TGTGCCAGCAGTGAAGTGCAGCGGACTAGCACAGATACGCAGTATTTT. Residues: CASSEVQRTSTDTQYF.

The J gene is TRBJ1-2, the V gene TRBV25-1, with D maybe TRBD1 (6 bases). The ends were cut back, 2 bases at V and 7 bases at J, with 8 bases in the middle. The germline gives CDR1 MGHDK, CDR2 SYGVNS. The CDR3 totals 12 residues. Here the CDR3 DNA reads TGTGCCAGCAGTGAAGCAGGGGTTGGCTACACCTTC. Its protein product is CASSEAGVGYTF.

This chain joins TRBV7-6 and TRBJ2-7, with TRBD2 matching 14 bases. Germline-derived CDR1 and CDR2 are SGHVS and FNYEAQ. V trimming: 4 bases; J trimming: 4 bases; junction bases outside the gene matches: 6. This CDR3 comprises 16 residues. The CDR3 reads CASSSGGTSGGYEQYF. For the CDR3, the DNA is TGTGCCAGCAGCTCTGGGGGGACTAGCGGGGGTTACGAGCAGTACTTC.

This CDR3 is CASSPLAASGGTDTQYF. As DNA, the CDR3 is TGTGCCAGCTCACCCCTGGCGGCTAGCGGTGGGACAGATACGCAGTATTTT. The V call is TRBV18, the J call TRBJ2-3; 7 bases line up with TRBD2. The junction had 12 bases not matched to a gene; V was cut back by 3 bases and J by 3 bases. CDR1 is KGHSH and CDR2 is LQKENI in the germline V gene. CDR3 length equals 17 residues. Variable domain in full (rest from reference TRBV18 and TRBJ2-3): NAGVMQNPRHLVRRRGQEARLRCSPMKGHSHVYWYRQLPEEGLKFMVYLQKENIIDESGMPKERFSAEFPKEGPSILRIQQVVRGDSAAYFCASSPLAASGGTDTQYFGPGTRLTVL.

This sequence joins TRBV4-1 and TRBJ1-4, with unresolved D. Looked up from germline, CDR1 is MGHRA and CDR2 is YSYEKL. The ends were cut back, 3 bases at V and 4 bases at J, with 6 bases in the middle. This CDR3 region has 13 residues. This CDR3 reads CASSHGVNEKLFF. Written as DNA, the CDR3 is TGCGCCAGCAGCCACGGTGTTAATGAAAAACTGTTTTTT.

The chain carries TRBV19 and TRBJ2-2; possibly TRBD2 for D (5 bases). CDR1 and CDR2 from the germline V gene are LNHDA and SQIVND (reference sequence). There are 15 residues in the CDR3. V lost 6 bases to trimming and J lost 1 base, with 12 bases between them. The CDR3 region is CASRPFRENTGELFF. CDR3 sequence (DNA): TGTGCCAGTAGACCTTTTCGGGAGAACACCGGGGAGCTGTTTTTT. The full variable domain, its missing parts supplied by reference TRBV19 and TRBJ2-2, is DGGITQSPKYLFRKEGQNVTLSCEQNLNHDAMYWYRQDPGQGLRLIYYSQIVNDFQKGDIAEGYSVSREKKESFPLTVTSAQKNPTAFYLCASRPFRENTGELFFGEGSRLTVL.

The chain has TRBV6-5 and TRBJ2-3; 10 bases align to TRBD2. V lost 8 bases and J lost 6; bases outside the gene matches: 5. This CDR3 comprises 13 residues. Germline CDR1 MNHEY, CDR2 SVGAGI. CDR3 nucleotide sequence: TGTGCCAGCCGGACTAGCGGAACGGATACGCAGTATTTT. Protein product: CASRTSGTDTQYF.

The chain links TRBV9 to TRBJ1-5; 7 nucleotides match TRBD1. In germline, CDR1 is SGDLS, CDR2 YYNGEE. Germline trimming cut 3 bases from V and 4 bases from J; bases unmatched to any gene: 10. The CDR3 runs 16 residues. The CDR3 protein is CASSAGGDSRNQPQHF. The CDR3 DNA is TGTGCCAGCAGCGCAGGAGGGGACAGCAGAAATCAGCCCCAGCATTTT.

The CDR3 bases are TGTGCCAGTAGTATTGGGGCCAGGATGAACACTGAAGCTTTCTTT. Translation: CASSIGARMNTEAFF. This chain joins TRBV19 and TRBJ1-1; TRBD1 is a possible D gene (5 bases). Between the trimmed V and J ends, which lost 3 bases and 0 bases, there was a span of 11 bases. Germline-derived CDR1 and CDR2 are LNHDA and SQIVND (reference sequence). CDR3 length: 15 residues.

J is TRBJ1-5 and V is TRBV4-1; D is perhaps TRBD1 (6 bases). Germline V lookup: CDR1 MGHRA, CDR2 YSYEKL. The CDR3 is 16 amino acids. Deletions cut 4 bases from V and 4 bases from J, with 17 bases between. The CDR3 protein is CASSLGDGRGNQPQHF. CDR3 nucleotide sequence: TGCGCCAGCAGCCTAGGGGACGGCAGGGGTAATCAGCCCCAGCATTTT.

The rearrangement uses TRBV18 and TRBJ2-1; 8 nucleotides align to TRBD1. There are 15 residues in the CDR3. Per the germline V gene, CDR1 is KGHSH and CDR2 is LQKENI. V dropped 3 bases and J dropped 5; count of bases not matched to a gene: 6. CDR3: CASSPQDRVDNEQFF. CDR3 coding DNA: TGTGCCAGCTCACCTCAGGACAGGGTAGACAATGAGCAGTTCTTC. The whole variable domain, remainder taken from reference TRBV18 and TRBJ2-1, is NAGVMQNPRHLVRRRGQEARLRCSPMKGHSHVYWYRQLPEEGLKFMVYLQKENIIDESGMPKERFSAEFPKEGPSILRIQQVVRGDSAAYFCASSPQDRVDNEQFFGPGTRLTVL.

The chain couples TRBV4-2 to TRBJ2-7, with 7 positions matching TRBD1. The CDR3 runs 14 residues. The germline gives CDR1 LGHNA, CDR2 YNFKEQ. The V segment lost 5 bases and the J segment 3 bases; nucleotides outside the gene matches: 7. The chain's CDR3 is CASSTGTALYEQYF. The CDR3 nucleotides are TGTGCCAGCAGCACCGGGACAGCGCTCTACGAGCAGTACTTC.

The CDR3 loop reads CASSAPTGNTEAFF. For the CDR3, the DNA is TGCGCCAGCAGTGCCCCGACAGGGAACACTGAAGCTTTCTTT. The chain employs TRBV10-2 and TRBJ1-1; maybe TRBD1 (6 bases). The CDR3 is 14 amino acids. Trimming removed 4 bases from V and 1 base from J, with 10 bases in between. CDR1 and CDR2 from the germline V gene are WSHSY and SAAADI.

The gene calls are TRBV7-8 and TRBJ2-1, with a possible D match to TRBD2 (7 bases). V gave up 2 bases and J gave up 9 bases, with 17 bases separating them. CDR1 SGHVS and CDR2 FQNEAQ come from the germline V gene. The CDR3 is made up of 15 amino acids. Written as DNA, the CDR3 is TGTGCCAGCAGCTTATCGGGGGGCCATGTACGTGAGCAGTTCTTC. It encodes CASSLSGGHVREQFF.

V and J are TRBV2 and TRBJ2-5; D is unresolved. The V gene's germline CDR1 is SNHLY and CDR2 FYNNEI. V shed 4 bases and J shed 5 bases, with 11 bases lying between them. The CDR3 contains 13 residues. In nucleotides, the CDR3 is TGTGCCAGCAGTGCAGGCCAGATGGAGACCCAGTACTTC. It specifies CASSAGQMETQYF.

The chain is built from TRBV7-3 and TRBJ1-2; 8 nucleotides match TRBD1. The CDR3 contains 14 residues. Trimming removed 2 bases from V and 2 bases from J; junction bases left unmatched: 1. Germline V lookup: CDR1 SGHTA, CDR2 FQGTGA. The CDR3 region is CASSLSGGNYGYTF. The DNA of the CDR3 is TGTGCCAGCAGCTTATCAGGGGGCAACTATGGCTACACCTTC.

The gene calls are TRBV5-1 and TRBJ2-5, with 7 bases identical to TRBD2. This CDR3 has 12 amino acids. V was clipped by 7 bases and J by 5 bases; unmatched bases: 5. Looked up from germline, CDR1 is SGHRS and CDR2 is YFSETQ. CDR3 sequence (DNA): TGCGCCAGCCGGGGGGAGGGGGAGACCCAGTACTTC. Amino acids: CASRGEGETQYF.

This rearrangement joins TRBV5-1 to TRBJ2-3, with D perhaps matching TRBD1 (5 bases). Deletions cut 2 bases from V and 1 base from J, with 8 bases between. CDR3 length: 14 amino acids. Per germline, CDR1 SGHRS and CDR2 YFSETQ. CDR3 nucleotides: TGCGCCAGCAGCTTCGGACACCGCACAGATACGCAGTATTTT. It codes for CASSFGHRTDTQYF.

This chain connects TRBV15 to TRBJ2-4; tentatively, D is TRBD2 (6 bases). Between the trimmed V and J ends, which lost 2 bases and 5 bases, there was a span of 13 bases. The CDR3 has 15 amino acids. The germline V gene has CDR1 LNHNV and CDR2 YYDKDF (reference sequence). The CDR3 reads CATSRLLEGENIQYF. As DNA, the CDR3 is TGTGCCACCAGCAGATTATTGGAGGGCGAAAACATTCAGTACTTC.

The chain employs TRBV11-2 and TRBJ2-3; 7 bases map to TRBD2. Germline loops: CDR1 SGHAT, CDR2 FQNNGV. V lost 5 bases to trimming and J lost 0 bases; unmatched junction nucleotides: 8. The CDR3 is 16 residues long. The CDR3 DNA reads TGTGCCAGCAGCCCTACTAGCGAATCTAGCACAGATACGCAGTATTTT. Protein product: CASSPTSESSTDTQYF.

CDR3 protein: CTSIRGGAGELFF. The CDR3 bases are TGCACCAGCATACGGGGGGGAGCCGGGGAGCTGTTTTTT. The rearrangement joins TRBV1 to TRBJ2-2; TRBD2, the table's D call, lacks a check against the DNA. TRBV1 is classified as a pseudogene. This CDR3 is built from 13 residues.

The chain combines TRBV7-9 with TRBJ1-5; 9 bases align to TRBD1. This CDR3 contains 16 residues. From germline, CDR1 is SEHNR and CDR2 FQNEAQ (reference sequence). V was clipped by 1 base and J by 5 bases; unmatched bases: 6. CDR3 residues: CASSLGTGQGYQPQHF. The CDR3 DNA follows: TGTGCCAGCAGCTTAGGCACGGGACAGGGTTATCAGCCCCAGCATTTT.

The chain uses TRBV19 and TRBJ1-5, with TRBD1 identical over 9 bases. J was trimmed by 7 bases and V by 9 bases; bases with no gene match: 13. From germline, CDR1 is LNHDA and CDR2 SQIVND (reference sequence). The CDR3 extends over 15 amino acids. CDR3 protein: CASRFLDRGGQPQHF. The CDR3 bases are TGTGCCAGCAGATTCTTGGACAGGGGAGGGCAGCCCCAGCATTTT.